These T cell receptor beta chains were read from a single sample in a study of radiotherapy plus CTLA-4 blockade in lung cancer. Profiled with immunoSEQ multiplex PCR; TCRdb holds only in-frame clones, not every one. In the table there are 55,000 to 75,000 clones, less than 85% of which are singletons. This material consisted of peripheral blood, taken from a patient treated with radiotherapy plus ipilimumab. The receptor set was obtained from a human donor with non-small cell lung cancer whose response to radiotherapy plus ipilimumab could not be evaluated. Some clones in this sample may be carry-over from other donors' samples. Both conserved end residues are part of each CDR3. The order of the fields is CDR3 protein, V gene, J gene.

CDR3aa: CASSQGPQGVYEQYF; v_gene: TRBV4-1; j_gene: NA
CDR3aa: CASSLLQGSGNTIYF; v_gene: TRBV4-3; j_gene: TRBJ1-3
CDR3aa: CASSEASESDTQYF; v_gene: TRBV6-1; j_gene: TRBJ2-3
CDR3aa: CAIRNRDNSPLHF; v_gene: TRBV10-3; j_gene: TRBJ1-6
CDR3aa: CASSFPLQGRSDTQYF; v_gene: TRBV5-1; j_gene: TRBJ2-3
CDR3aa: CATSTDRGLKNYGYTF; v_gene: TRBV15; j_gene: TRBJ1-2
CDR3aa: CASSPTGGGEKLFF; v_gene: TRBV6-6; j_gene: TRBJ1-4
CDR3aa: CASSLAPGGAGNTIYF; v_gene: TRBV7-2; j_gene: TRBJ1-3
CDR3aa: CASSSDLSSYEQYF; v_gene: TRBV28; j_gene: TRBJ2-7
CDR3aa: CASSRNTEAFF; v_gene: TRBV6-5; j_gene: TRBJ1-1
CDR3aa: CASSTRGLGEKLFF; v_gene: TRBV27; j_gene: TRBJ1-4